This TCR beta chain was captured by sequencing in a study of sequential checkpoint blockade in melanoma. Study in general: First-line arms were nivolumab then ipilimumab, or the reverse, randomized 1:1. Each arm's sequence ended with maintenance nivolumab.

Treatment given: randomized to nivolumab then ipilimumab (arm A) or the reverse (arm B). Patients had received no earlier DNA-damaging chemotherapy. Sorted cells were live CD3+CD8+, lacking CD19 and CD56, from PBMCs. Profiled with immunoSEQ multiplex PCR; TCRdb holds only in-frame clones, not every one. The table shows about 14,000 clones, with roughly four fifths occurring only once. The CDR3 is 16 amino acids. Losses at the gene ends were 1 base for V and 4 bases for J; bases not matched to a gene: 7. Germline V CDR1 and CDR2: KGHSH, LQKENI. This clonotype originated in a human donor with melanoma. The input for sequencing was CD8+ T cells sorted from blood (inferred from file names), taken from a patient given nivolumab and ipilimumab in sequence. V and J are TRBV18 and TRBJ2-7; 10 nucleotides line up with TRBD2. This CDR3 is CASSPLRLAGEYEQYF. The CDR3 DNA reads as TGTGCCAGCTCACCACTACGCCTAGCGGGAGAGTACGAGCAGTACTTC.